The present T cell receptor beta chain was sequenced within a study of OX40 agonist ivuxolimab in advanced cancers. Study-level findings and limits: At 0.1 to 3.0 mg/kg and by week 6, CD4+ and CD8+ T cells in the blood had expanded clonally. Also present in some nonresponders was a low level of normalized T-cell clonal expansion.

Assay used: immunoSEQ multiplex PCR; TCRdb lists only in-frame clones, some missing. The data hold tens of thousands of clones, with about 85% observed a single time. CDR1 and CDR2 from the germline V gene are MGHRA and YSYEKL. V was pared by 1 base and J by 0 bases, with 10 bases between. The CDR3 consists of 15 residues. Of note for this clone: No antigen is known for it.

Sequenced material: CD4+ or CD8+ T cells sorted from blood, taken in a trial of the OX40 agonist ivuxolimab. The chain has TRBV4-1 and TRBJ2-7; D is perhaps TRBD1 (6 bases). This TCR derives from an adult with an advanced solid tumor such as melanoma, head and neck, liver or kidney cancer. The DNA for the CDR3 is TGCGCCAGCAGCCAAGTTTCCAGGGGCTCCTACGAGCAGTACTTC. It specifies CASSQVSRGSYEQYF.